This TCR beta chain appears in the sequencing data of a study of cytomegalovirus exposure and HLA in healthy donors. Study-wide results and caveats: When a later analysis was performed, an Asian-associated ancestry cluster reportedly had fewer N-insertions than the roughly 640-donor mean. With later analysis, a missense DCLRE1C variant became linked to TCR beta V- and J-gene trimming. The study labeled around 160 TCR beta chains cytomegalovirus-associated.

The V gene end was trimmed by 0 bases and the J gene end by 2 bases; junction bases not matched to a gene: 4. The CDR3 totals 15 residues. The germline gives CDR1 MNHEY, CDR2 SVGAGI. Researchers ran the PCR with 60 Vbeta and 13 Jbeta primers. Using immunoSEQ multiplex PCR, the repertoire was profiled, and TCRdb retains in-frame clones only, with some absent. This sample has 95,000 or so clones, with approximately 81% found just once. With respect to this clone: Its antigen is not known.

Nominally healthy donors were sampled, though unrecorded immune exposures were likely. The chain recombines TRBV6-5 with TRBJ2-7; 7 bases match TRBD1. The sequenced sample consisted of PBMCs. This TCR was sampled from a woman in her 70s in good health and CMV-seropositive. This CDR3 reads CASSYSITGAYEQYF. The CDR3 nucleotides are TGTGCCAGCAGTTACTCGATTACAGGGGCCTACGAGCAGTACTTC.